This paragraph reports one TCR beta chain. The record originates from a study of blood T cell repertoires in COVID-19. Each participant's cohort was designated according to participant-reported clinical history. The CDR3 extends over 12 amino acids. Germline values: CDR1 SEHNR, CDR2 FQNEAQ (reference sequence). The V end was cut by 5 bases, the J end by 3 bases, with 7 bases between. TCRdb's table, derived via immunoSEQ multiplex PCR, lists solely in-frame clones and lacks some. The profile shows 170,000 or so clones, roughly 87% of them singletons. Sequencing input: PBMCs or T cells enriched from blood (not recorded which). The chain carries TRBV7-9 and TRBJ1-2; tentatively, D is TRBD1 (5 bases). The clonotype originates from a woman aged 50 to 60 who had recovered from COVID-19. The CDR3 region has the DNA TGTGCCAGCAGCCAAGGGGACTATGGCTACACCTTC. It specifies CASSQGDYGYTF. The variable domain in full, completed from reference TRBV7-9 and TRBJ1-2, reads DTGVSQNPRHKITKRGQNVTFRCDPISEHNRLYWYRQTLGQGPEFLTYFQNEAQLEKSRLLSDRFSAERPKGSFSTLEIQRTEQGDSAMYLCASSQGDYGYTFGSGTRLTVV.